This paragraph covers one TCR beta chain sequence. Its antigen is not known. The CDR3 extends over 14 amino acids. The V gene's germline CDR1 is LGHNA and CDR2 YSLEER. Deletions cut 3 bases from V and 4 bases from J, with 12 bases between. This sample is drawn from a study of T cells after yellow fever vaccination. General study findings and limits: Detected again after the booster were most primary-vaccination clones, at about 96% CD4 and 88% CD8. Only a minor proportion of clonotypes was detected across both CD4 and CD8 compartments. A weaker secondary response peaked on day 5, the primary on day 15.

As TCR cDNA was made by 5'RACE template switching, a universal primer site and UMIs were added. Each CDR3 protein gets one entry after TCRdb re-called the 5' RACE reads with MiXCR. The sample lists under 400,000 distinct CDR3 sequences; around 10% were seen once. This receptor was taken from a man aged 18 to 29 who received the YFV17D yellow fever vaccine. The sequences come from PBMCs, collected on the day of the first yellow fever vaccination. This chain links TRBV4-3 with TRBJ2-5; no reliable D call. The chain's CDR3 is CASSQFLMGETQYF. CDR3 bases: TGCGCCAGCAGCCAGTTTTTGATGGGAGAGACCCAGTACTTC.